Detailed here is one T cell receptor (beta chain). The antigen remains undetermined. Each CDR3 protein gets one entry after TCRdb re-called the reads with MiXCR. The top ten hold about 20% of the sample, which has some 230,000 distinct CDR3 sequences, approximately 22% seen once. These data originate in a study of T cell repertoires in cytomegalovirus infection. Study-level information: Public TCR beta signatures indicated both CMV infection and matching HLA type. Study-wide results and limits: Carriers of CMV and the relevant HLA type were discriminated by public TCR beta frequency.

The germline gives CDR1 MNHNY, CDR2 SVGAGI (reference sequence). The CDR3 spans 14 residues. Unmatched junction bases numbered 4, after V lost 5 bases and J lost 4 bases. The sequencing input was CD8+ T cells from PBMCs. The rearrangement joins TRBV6-6 to TRBJ2-3, with 9 bases fitting TRBD2. The sequence was obtained from a human donor in good health (CMV status not recorded). Some clones in this sample may be carry-over from other donors' samples. The CDR3 bases are TGTGCCAGCAGTGCGGCTAGCGGGGCAGATACGCAGTATTTT. Translation: CASSAASGADTQYF.